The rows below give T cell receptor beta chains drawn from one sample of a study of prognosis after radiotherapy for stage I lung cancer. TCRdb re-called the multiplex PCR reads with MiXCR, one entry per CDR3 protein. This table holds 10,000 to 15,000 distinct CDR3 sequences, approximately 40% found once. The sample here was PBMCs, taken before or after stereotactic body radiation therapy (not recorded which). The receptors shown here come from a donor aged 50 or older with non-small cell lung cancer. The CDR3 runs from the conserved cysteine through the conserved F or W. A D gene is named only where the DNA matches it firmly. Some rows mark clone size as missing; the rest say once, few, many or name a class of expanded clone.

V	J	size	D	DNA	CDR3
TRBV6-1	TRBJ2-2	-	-	TGTGCCAGCAGAACTACGGGAAGGGCGACCGGGGAGCTGTTTTTT	CASRTTGRATGELFF
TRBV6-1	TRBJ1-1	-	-	TGTGCCAGCATGCCGGGGTGGGGAGAGGAGGCTGAAGCTTTCTTT	CASMPGWGEEAEAFF
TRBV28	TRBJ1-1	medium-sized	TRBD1	TGTGCCAGTAAGACAGGGGGAACGAGGTGGACTGAAGCTTTCTTT	CASKTGGTRWTEAFF
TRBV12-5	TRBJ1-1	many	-	TGTGCTAGTGGTTTATGGGGAGTAGAAAGTTCGAACACTGAAGCTTTCTTT	CASGLWGVESSNTEAFF
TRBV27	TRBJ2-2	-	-	TGTTCCATCAGTTTTGGGAACACCGGGGAGCTGTTTTTT	CSISFGNTGELFF
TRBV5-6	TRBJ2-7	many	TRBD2	TGTGCCAGCAGCCCTGGGGGACTAGCGGGAGTTGGGGAGCAGTACTTC	CASSPGGLAGVGEQYF
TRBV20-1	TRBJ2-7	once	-	TGCAGTGCTAGCCCAACCACCACCAACGAGCAGTACTTC	CSASPTTTNEQYF
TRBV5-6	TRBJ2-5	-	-	TGTGCCAGCAGCTTGCAGGGATGGGGTGAGACCCAGTACTTC	CASSLQGWGETQYF
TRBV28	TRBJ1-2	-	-	TGTTCCAGCAGTTCCCCTGGGACCCGTGGGTGCTACACCTTC	CSSSSPGTRGCYTF
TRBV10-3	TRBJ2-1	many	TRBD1	TGTGCCATCAGTGACGGTCAGGGGGCGCAGAATGAGCAGTTCTTC	CAISDGQGAQNEQFF
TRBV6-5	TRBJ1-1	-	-	TGTGCCAGCAGTTACACCGGGGTGAACACTGAAGCTTTCTTT	CASSYTGVNTEAFF
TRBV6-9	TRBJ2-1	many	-	TGTGCCAGCAGTTCGCCCCAGCGGAACTACAATGAGCAGTTCTTC	CASSSPQRNYNEQFF
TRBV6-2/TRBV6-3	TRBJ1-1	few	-	TGTGCCAGCAGTTGTGTAACAGGAATGCAGAACACTGAAGCTTTTTTT	CASSCVTGMQNTEAFF